The present TCR beta chain was sequenced within a study of breast tumors, draining lymph nodes, adjacent tissues. Findings and caveats of the study: Most tumor T cells seemingly derive from lymph node, then expand in tumor. Tumors had less TCR diversity than lymph nodes, more than nontumor tissue. Tumor and nontumor repertoires were significantly more similar in luminal-like than in basal-like breast cancer.

This clonotype has ten or more counts. Its matching antigen is unknown. TCRdb reanalysed the multiplex PCR reads using MiXCR and keeps one entry per CDR3 protein. The sample has about 35,000 distinct CDR3 sequences, approximately 37% seen once. This receptor was obtained from a female donor with breast cancer. Some clones in this sample may be carry-over from other donors' samples. The sample was breast tumor tissue.

CDR3 nucleotide sequence: TGTGCCAGCAGCCCTGGACAGTCGATCTACAATGAGCAGTTCTTC. Translation gives CASSPGQSIYNEQFF. V and J are TRBV6-6 and TRBJ2-1; maybe TRBD1 (6 bases). Trimming took off 6 bases at V and 3 bases at J, with 15 bases between the two ends. Germline values: CDR1 MNHNY, CDR2 SVGAGI (reference sequence). This CDR3 contains 15 residues.